This passage covers 3 T cell receptor beta chains from one sample sequenced in a study of shared clonotypes between healthy human individuals. Repertoires were generated with immunoSEQ multiplex PCR, while TCRdb's copy carries only in-frame clones and drops some. The repertoire holds approximately 480,000 clones, with approximately 79% as singletons. Input material: PBMCs. These receptor sequences come from a woman in her thirties or forties in good health. Some clones in this sample may be carry-over from other donors' samples.

The chain combines TRBV5-1 with TRBJ2-5; the match to TRBD1 covers 8 bases. V lost 2 bases and J lost 4; bases outside the gene matches: 4. The CDR3 runs 14 residues. In germline, CDR1 is SGHRS, CDR2 YFSETQ. Here the CDR3 reads CASSLRTGLETQYF. The DNA of the CDR3 is TGCGCCAGCAGCTTAAGGACAGGGTTAGAGACCCAGTACTTC.

The chain joins TRBV5-6 to TRBJ2-2; no clear D. Germline CDR1 and CDR2: SGHDT and YYEEEE. This CDR3 region has 12 residues. Trimming removed 1 base at V and 7 bases at J, with 5 bases between. Here the CDR3 reads CASSLTFGELFF. The CDR3 DNA sequence: TGTGCCAGCAGCTTGACGTTCGGGGAGCTGTTTTTT. Full variable domain (rest looked up from reference TRBV5-6 and TRBJ2-2): DAGVTQSPTHLIKTRGQQVTLRCSPKSGHDTVSWYQQALGQGPQFIFQYYEEEERQRGNFPDRFSGHQFPNYSSELNVNALLLGDSALYLCASSLTFGELFFGEGSRLTVL.

V is TRBV25-1 and J is TRBJ2-1, with 12 positions matching TRBD2. The germline CDR1 and CDR2 sequences are MGHDK and SYGVNS. V was clipped by 2 bases and J by 9 bases; unmatched bases: 5. The CDR3 sequence is 15 residues long. The CDR3 protein is CASSERRTSGAEQFF. The CDR3 nucleotides read TGTGCCAGCAGTGAAAGACGGACTAGCGGGGCTGAGCAGTTCTTC. Complete variable domain (other parts from reference TRBV25-1 and TRBJ2-1): EADIYQTPRYLVIGTGKKITLECSQTMGHDKMYWYQQDPGMELHLIHYSYGVNSTEKGDLSSESTVSRIRTEHFPLTLESARPSHTSQYLCASSERRTSGAEQFFGPGTRLTVL.